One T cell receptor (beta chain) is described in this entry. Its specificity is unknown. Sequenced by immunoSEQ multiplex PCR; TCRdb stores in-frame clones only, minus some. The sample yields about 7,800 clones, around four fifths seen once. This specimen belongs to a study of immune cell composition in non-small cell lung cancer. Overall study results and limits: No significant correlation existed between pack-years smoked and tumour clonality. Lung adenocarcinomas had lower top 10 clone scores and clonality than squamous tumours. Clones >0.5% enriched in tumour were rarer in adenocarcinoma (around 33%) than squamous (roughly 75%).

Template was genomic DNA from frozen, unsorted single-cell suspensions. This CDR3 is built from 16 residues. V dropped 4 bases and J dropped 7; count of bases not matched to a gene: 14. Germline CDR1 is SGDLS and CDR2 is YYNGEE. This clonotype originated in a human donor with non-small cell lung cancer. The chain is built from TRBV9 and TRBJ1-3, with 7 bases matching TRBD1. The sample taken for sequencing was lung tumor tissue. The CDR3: CASSKQGPALGNTIYF. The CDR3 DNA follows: TGTGCCAGCAGCAAACAGGGGCCGGCGCTGGGGAACACCATATATTTT.